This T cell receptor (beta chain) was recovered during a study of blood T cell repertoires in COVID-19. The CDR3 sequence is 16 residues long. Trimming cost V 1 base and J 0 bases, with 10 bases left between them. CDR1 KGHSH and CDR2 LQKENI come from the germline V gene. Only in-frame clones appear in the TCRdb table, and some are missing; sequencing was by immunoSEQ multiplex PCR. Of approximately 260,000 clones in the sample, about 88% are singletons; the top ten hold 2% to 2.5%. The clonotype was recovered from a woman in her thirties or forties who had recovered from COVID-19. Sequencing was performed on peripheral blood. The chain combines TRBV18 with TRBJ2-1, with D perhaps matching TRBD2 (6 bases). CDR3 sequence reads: CASSPRDGSSYNEQFF. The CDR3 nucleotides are TGTGCCAGCTCACCACGGGACGGGAGCTCCTACAATGAGCAGTTCTTC.